Listed below are T cell receptor beta chains from one sample, sequenced in a study of response to subunit inactivated influenza vaccine. TCRdb fed the RT-PCR reads into MiXCR, producing one record per CDR3 protein. The sample has a few hundred thousand distinct CDR3 sequences, approximately 14% seen once. The specimen comprised PBMCs from blood, sampled less than 13 days after vaccination. All receptors derive from a man in his fifties or sixties who received an inactivated influenza vaccine. CDR3s include the opening cysteine and the closing phenylalanine or tryptophan. D genes are given only for firm matches. For some rows the clone size is stated as once, few or many, or as a class when expanded; others skip it.

CDR3nt: TGTGCCAGCAGTGGCATTCGTCTCGAGCAGTACTTC
CDR3aa: CASSGIRLEQYF
abundance: NA
d_gene: NA
j_gene: TRBJ2-7
v_gene: TRBV6-2/TRBV6-3

CDR3nt: TGCAGCGCTGAGGATCGGGAAAGAGGGAACACCGGGGAGCTGTTTTTT
CDR3aa: CSAEDRERGNTGELFF
abundance: NA
d_gene: NA
j_gene: TRBJ2-2
v_gene: TRBV29-1

CDR3nt: TGCGCCAGCAGCTTGGAAATCCAGGGAAGTGCCGAGCAGTACTTC
CDR3aa: CASSLEIQGSAEQYF
abundance: many
d_gene: NA
j_gene: TRBJ2-7
v_gene: TRBV5-1

CDR3nt: TGTGCCAGCAGCTTAGCCGACCGCTACACTGAAGCTTTCTTT
CDR3aa: CASSLADRYTEAFF
abundance: few
d_gene: NA
j_gene: TRBJ1-1
v_gene: TRBV7-9

CDR3nt: TGCAGTGCTAGAGGGACAGATTGGACCCAGTACTTC
CDR3aa: CSARGTDWTQYF
abundance: many
d_gene: NA
j_gene: TRBJ2-5
v_gene: TRBV20-1

CDR3nt: TGTGCCACCAGCAGAGCCGGGACAGGGTCCTACGAGCAGTACTTC
CDR3aa: CATSRAGTGSYEQYF
abundance: few
d_gene: TRBD1
j_gene: TRBJ2-7
v_gene: TRBV15

CDR3nt: TGCAGTGCTAGCGACAGGGGAATCTCTGGGGCCAACGTCCTGACTTTC
CDR3aa: CSASDRGISGANVLTF
abundance: few
d_gene: TRBD1
j_gene: TRBJ2-6
v_gene: TRBV20-1

CDR3nt: TGTGCCAGCAGTCTCCCTCAGGGTACAGATACGCAGTATTTT
CDR3aa: CASSLPQGTDTQYF
abundance: few
d_gene: NA
j_gene: TRBJ2-3
v_gene: TRBV28

CDR3nt: TGTGCCAGCTCGGGACTAGCGGGTAGCACAGATACGCAGTATTTT
CDR3aa: CASSGLAGSTDTQYF
abundance: NA
d_gene: TRBD2
j_gene: TRBJ2-3
v_gene: TRBV18

CDR3nt: TGTGCCAGCTCACCACGCACAGGGAGATTGACCCAGTACTTC
CDR3aa: CASSPRTGRLTQYF
abundance: few
d_gene: NA
j_gene: TRBJ2-5
v_gene: TRBV18

CDR3nt: TGCGCCAGCAGCTTGGAAGGGGCAGGGAGTGTAGATACGCAGTATTTT
CDR3aa: CASSLEGAGSVDTQYF
abundance: few
d_gene: NA
j_gene: TRBJ2-3
v_gene: TRBV5-1

CDR3nt: TGTGCCAGCAGTTTAGACTTGTTCACCGGGGAGCTGTTTTTT
CDR3aa: CASSLDLFTGELFF
abundance: many
d_gene: NA
j_gene: TRBJ2-2
v_gene: TRBV12-3/TRBV12-4

CDR3nt: TGTGCCAGCAGTTACTCCAAGACCCAGTACTTC
CDR3aa: CASSYSKTQYF
abundance: few
d_gene: NA
j_gene: TRBJ2-5
v_gene: TRBV6-5

CDR3nt: TGCAGTGCTCACCCTGGGGGCCGCTCCTACAATGAGCAGTTCTTC
CDR3aa: CSAHPGGRSYNEQFF
abundance: NA
d_gene: NA
j_gene: TRBJ2-1
v_gene: TRBV20-1

CDR3nt: TGTGCCAGCAGCCAGACTAGTAGCACAGATACGCAGTATTTT
CDR3aa: CASSQTSSTDTQYF
abundance: NA
d_gene: NA
j_gene: TRBJ2-3
v_gene: TRBV7-2

CDR3nt: TGTGCCAGCAGCTTATGGGGGGGGGCTTTAGGCAATGAGCAGTTCTTC
CDR3aa: CASSLWGGALGNEQFF
abundance: NA
d_gene: NA
j_gene: TRBJ2-1
v_gene: TRBV11-2

CDR3nt: TGCGCCAGCAGCAGAACGGACAGGGACAAATCCTCCCCCTTCGGGGAAGCTTTCTTT
CDR3aa: CASSRTDRDKSSPFGEAFF
abundance: few
d_gene: TRBD1
j_gene: TRBJ1-1
v_gene: TRBV5-1

CDR3nt: TGCGCCAGCAGTAGACAGCCCGCGGATGAAAAACTGTTTTTT
CDR3aa: CASSRQPADEKLFF
abundance: NA
d_gene: NA
j_gene: TRBJ1-4
v_gene: TRBV4-3

CDR3nt: TGTGCCAGCAGTCCAAGGGTATCCGGGGAGCTGTTTTTT
CDR3aa: CASSPRVSGELFF
abundance: NA
d_gene: NA
j_gene: TRBJ2-2
v_gene: TRBV27

CDR3nt: TGTGCCAGTTCAACCCGACAGCGGGATCAGCCCCAGCATTTT
CDR3aa: CASSTRQRDQPQHF
abundance: NA
d_gene: NA
j_gene: TRBJ1-5
v_gene: TRBV7-2

CDR3nt: TGTGCCAGCAGCTTAGATGGCAGGTTAGCAGATACGCAGTATTTT
CDR3aa: CASSLDGRLADTQYF
abundance: few
d_gene: NA
j_gene: TRBJ2-3
v_gene: TRBV7-2

CDR3nt: TGTGCCAGCAGCTTAGCCGGGGGGGAGATCTATGGCTACACTTTC
CDR3aa: CASSLAGGEIYGYTF
abundance: NA
d_gene: NA
j_gene: TRBJ1-2
v_gene: TRBV7-9

CDR3nt: TGTGCCAGCAGTTTCAGAGAGCAAGCCAAAAACATTCAGTACTTC
CDR3aa: CASSFREQAKNIQYF
abundance: few
d_gene: NA
j_gene: TRBJ2-4
v_gene: TRBV12-3/TRBV12-4

CDR3nt: TGCAGCGTTGAAGGCTACAATGAGCAGTTCTTC
CDR3aa: CSVEGYNEQFF
abundance: many
d_gene: NA
j_gene: TRBJ2-1
v_gene: TRBV29-1

CDR3nt: TGTGCCACCAGCAGAGTAGGGATTCAAGAGACCCAGTACTTC
CDR3aa: CATSRVGIQETQYF
abundance: few
d_gene: NA
j_gene: TRBJ2-5
v_gene: TRBV15

CDR3nt: TGTGCCAGCAGCTTAGGGACTAGCGGGTTACAAGAGACCCAGTACTTC
CDR3aa: CASSLGTSGLQETQYF
abundance: many
d_gene: TRBD2
j_gene: TRBJ2-5
v_gene: TRBV11-2

CDR3nt: TGTGCCACCTCGGGACACAAACAAGAGACCCAGTACTTC
CDR3aa: CATSGHKQETQYF
abundance: NA
d_gene: NA
j_gene: TRBJ2-5
v_gene: TRBV19

CDR3nt: TGTGCCAGCAGCTTACGGCCCCAGCCAGGCGGAATAAGGACCGGGGAGCTGTTTTTT
CDR3aa: CASSLRPQPGGIRTGELFF
abundance: NA
d_gene: NA
j_gene: TRBJ2-2
v_gene: TRBV11-3

CDR3nt: TGTGCCAGTAGTGCCACCGGGCCGAGAGGGGGATATTCACCCCTCCACTTT
CDR3aa: CASSATGPRGGYSPLHF
abundance: many
d_gene: NA
j_gene: TRBJ1-6
v_gene: TRBV19

CDR3nt: TGTGCCAGCAGTCTAAGGAAACGGGAGCAGTACTTC
CDR3aa: CASSLRKREQYF
abundance: NA
d_gene: NA
j_gene: TRBJ2-7
v_gene: TRBV12-3/TRBV12-4

CDR3nt: TGTGCCAGCAGTGAACCGGGACAGGGTACAGATACGCAGTATTTT
CDR3aa: CASSEPGQGTDTQYF
abundance: few
d_gene: TRBD1
j_gene: TRBJ2-3
v_gene: TRBV6-4

CDR3nt: TGTGCCAGCAGCTTGGTGGGGACGGGGGGGCGCACAGATACGCAGTATTTT
CDR3aa: CASSLVGTGGRTDTQYF
abundance: NA
d_gene: TRBD2
j_gene: TRBJ2-3
v_gene: TRBV5-4

CDR3nt: TGTGCCACCGCCCCCTGGGGGTACAATGAGCAGTTCTTC
CDR3aa: CATAPWGYNEQFF
abundance: NA
d_gene: NA
j_gene: TRBJ2-1
v_gene: TRBV7-9

CDR3nt: TGTGCCAGCAGTTACACGCCCCGGGATACGCAGTATTTT
CDR3aa: CASSYTPRDTQYF
abundance: many
d_gene: NA
j_gene: TRBJ2-3
v_gene: TRBV6-5

CDR3nt: TGCAGTGCCATAAGACAGGGTAGCAATCAGCTCCAGCATTTT
CDR3aa: CSAIRQGSNQLQHF
abundance: NA
d_gene: TRBD1
j_gene: TRBJ1-5
v_gene: TRBV20-1

CDR3nt: TGTGCCACCAGCCAGAGGTCAGGGACTAATCAGCCCCAGCATTTT
CDR3aa: CATSQRSGTNQPQHF
abundance: few
d_gene: NA
j_gene: TRBJ1-5
v_gene: TRBV15

CDR3nt: TGTGCCAGCAGCATCAGGTTTCAGCCCCAGCATTTT
CDR3aa: CASSIRFQPQHF
abundance: few
d_gene: NA
j_gene: TRBJ1-5
v_gene: TRBV13

CDR3nt: TGTGCCAGCAGTCCCCGAACTTTAAGCGCCGCGAACACCGGGGAGCTGTTTTTT
CDR3aa: CASSPRTLSAANTGELFF
abundance: NA
d_gene: NA
j_gene: TRBJ2-2
v_gene: TRBV6-2/TRBV6-3

CDR3nt: TGTGCCAGCAGTTTGGCGGAACTAGCGGGATTGGGTTACAATGAGCAGTTCTTC
CDR3aa: CASSLAELAGLGYNEQFF
abundance: few
d_gene: TRBD2
j_gene: TRBJ2-1
v_gene: TRBV27

CDR3nt: TGTGCCAGCAGCTTTGGGGACAAAAGCGAGCAGTACTTC
CDR3aa: CASSFGDKSEQYF
abundance: NA
d_gene: NA
j_gene: TRBJ2-7
v_gene: TRBV11-2

CDR3nt: TGCGCCAGCAGCCAAGATCAGGGTTCCTACGAGCAGTACTTC
CDR3aa: CASSQDQGSYEQYF
abundance: few
d_gene: NA
j_gene: TRBJ2-7
v_gene: TRBV4-3

CDR3nt: TGTGCCAGCAGCGCACAAACCGGGACCCCCACCGGAGAGACCCAGTACTTC
CDR3aa: CASSAQTGTPTGETQYF
abundance: few
d_gene: NA
j_gene: TRBJ2-5
v_gene: TRBV7-9

CDR3nt: TGCGCCAGCAACCCCGGGACAGGGCTTCAAAAACTGTTTTTT
CDR3aa: CASNPGTGLQKLFF
abundance: NA
d_gene: TRBD1
j_gene: TRBJ1-4
v_gene: TRBV5-1

CDR3nt: TGCGCCAGCAGCTTCGTTTCAGCGAATTACGAGCAGTACTTC
CDR3aa: CASSFVSANYEQYF
abundance: NA
d_gene: NA
j_gene: TRBJ2-7
v_gene: TRBV5-1

CDR3nt: TGTGCCAGCAGTTACCGGGCAGGGGGTTACGAGCAGTACTTC
CDR3aa: CASSYRAGGYEQYF
abundance: few
d_gene: TRBD1
j_gene: TRBJ2-7
v_gene: TRBV6-5

CDR3nt: TGTGCCAGCAGTTCGACGGGTTTTAAATACAATGAGCAGTTCTTC
CDR3aa: CASSSTGFKYNEQFF
abundance: few
d_gene: NA
j_gene: TRBJ2-1
v_gene: TRBV12-3/TRBV12-4

CDR3nt: TGTGCCAGCAGTTTAAGGGGCGGGGCTGAAACCTTC
CDR3aa: CASSLRGGAETF
abundance: NA
d_gene: NA
j_gene: TRBJ1-2
v_gene: TRBV27

CDR3nt: TGTGCCAGCTGTCGGGGGGAGGCCGGGGAGCTGTTTTTT
CDR3aa: CASCRGEAGELFF
abundance: few
d_gene: TRBD2
j_gene: TRBJ2-2
v_gene: TRBV27